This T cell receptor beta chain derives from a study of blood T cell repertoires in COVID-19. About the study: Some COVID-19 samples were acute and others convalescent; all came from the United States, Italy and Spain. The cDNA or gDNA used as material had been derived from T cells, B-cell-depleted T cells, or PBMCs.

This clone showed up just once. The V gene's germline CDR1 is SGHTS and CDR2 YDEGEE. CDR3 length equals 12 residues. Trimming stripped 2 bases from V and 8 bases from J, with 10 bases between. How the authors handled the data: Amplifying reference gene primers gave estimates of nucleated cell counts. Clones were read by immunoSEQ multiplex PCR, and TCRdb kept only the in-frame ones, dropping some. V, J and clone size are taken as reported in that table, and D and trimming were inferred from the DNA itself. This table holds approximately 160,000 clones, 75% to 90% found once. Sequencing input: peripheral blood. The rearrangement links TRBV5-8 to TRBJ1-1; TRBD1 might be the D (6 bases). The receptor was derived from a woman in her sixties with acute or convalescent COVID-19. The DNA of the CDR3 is TGTGCCAGCAGCTTCGGCAGGGGAGAAGCTTTCTTT. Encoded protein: CASSFGRGEAFF.